These 9 T cell receptor beta chains were all obtained from the same sample, sequenced in a study of blood T cell repertoires in COVID-19. Profiled with immunoSEQ multiplex PCR; TCRdb holds only in-frame clones, not every one. The table shows roughly 300,000 clones, with about nine tenths occurring only once. The sequenced sample consisted of PBMCs or T cells enriched from blood (not recorded which). Receptors originate from a young man who had recovered from COVID-19.

The rearrangement links TRBV6-2 or TRBV6-3 to TRBJ2-7; TRBD2 matches 11 bases. J lost 3 bases, V lost 5 bases, and 3 bases had no gene match. This CDR3 is built from 14 residues. In germline, CDR1 is MNHEY, CDR2 SVGEGT. CDR3 nucleotides: TGTGCCAGCAGTCTAGCGGGGGGCGGCTACGAGCAGTACTTC. It is translated as CASSLAGGGYEQYF.

The chain uses TRBV18 and TRBJ2-1; 7 bases line up with TRBD2. V lost 6 bases and J lost 3; bases outside the gene matches: 2. Germline V gene data show CDR1 as KGHSH and CDR2 as LQKENI. This CDR3 is 13 amino acids long. CDR3 coding DNA: TGTGCCAGCTCGACTAGCTTCTACAATGAGCAGTTCTTC. It codes for CASSTSFYNEQFF.

A word on this clone: At one end the junction does not follow the germline gene, possibly because of a read error. The gene calls are TRBV2 and TRBJ1-1; TRBD1 aligns across 7 bases. The CDR3 is 13 amino acids. Germline values: CDR1 SNHLY, CDR2 FYNNEI. This CDR3 reads CASRSDRNPEAFF. CDR3 bases: TGTGCCAGCAGGTCGGACAGGAACCCTGAAGCTTTCTTT.

Points on this clone: This sample includes further DNA sequences coding for the same CDR3. This chain connects TRBV4-1 to TRBJ1-1; 7 bases match TRBD1. V lost 1 base to trimming and J lost 1 base; unmatched junction nucleotides: 3. This CDR3 region has 15 residues. CDR1 is MGHRA and CDR2 is YSYEKL in the germline V gene. Here the CDR3 reads CASSQGQGWNTEAFF. The DNA of the CDR3 is TGCGCCAGCAGCCAAGGACAGGGCTGGAACACTGAAGCTTTCTTT.

This rearrangement joins TRBV9 to TRBJ2-2; D gene uncertain. V was clipped by 0 bases and J by 2 bases, with 11 bases between them. This CDR3 contains 16 residues. CDR1 SGDLS and CDR2 YYNGEE come from the germline V gene. The DNA of the CDR3 is TGTGCCAGCAGCGTAGCCCGTGAAACAAACACCGGGGAGCTGTTTTTT. Translation gives CASSVARETNTGELFF.

The chain joins TRBV5-1 to TRBJ2-1, with TRBD1 matching 9 bases. Germline values: CDR1 SGHRS, CDR2 YFSETQ. Germline trimming cut 0 bases from V and 7 bases from J; bases unmatched to any gene: 11. The CDR3 is 17 residues long. For the CDR3, the DNA is TGCGCCAGCAGCTTGGGCCCCGGGACAGGGTGGACGAATGAGCAGTTCTTC. Residues: CASSLGPGTGWTNEQFF.

The chain combines TRBV6-2 or TRBV6-3 with TRBJ1-4; D is undetermined. The CDR3 sequence is 16 residues long. V was pared by 3 bases and J by 7 bases, with 18 bases between. Germline V gives CDR1 MNHEY, CDR2 SVGEGT. This CDR3 reads CASSYWHARDGEKLFF. Written as DNA, the CDR3 is TGTGCCAGCAGTTATTGGCACGCCCGTGATGGTGAAAAACTGTTTTTT.

CDR3 sequence: CASSHDRANTEAFF. The CDR3 DNA is TGTGCCAGTAGCCATGACAGGGCGAACACTGAAGCTTTCTTT. The rearrangement joins TRBV19 to TRBJ1-1; 7 nucleotides match TRBD1. The CDR3 loop spans 14 amino acids. V shed 6 bases, J shed 1 base, and the junction held 5 bases outside the gene matches. Germline CDR1 LNHDA, CDR2 SQIVND (reference sequence).

The chain recombines TRBV6-7 with TRBJ1-4, with 9 bases aligning to TRBD1. TRBV6-7 is given ORF status, its function remaining uncertain. Germline trimming cut 2 bases from V and 6 bases from J; bases unmatched to any gene: 7. This CDR3 has 16 amino acids. DNA of the CDR3: TGTGCCAGCAGTTACGCCCCCGACAGGGGGGATGAAAAACTGTTTTTT. Its translation is CASSYAPDRGDEKLFF.